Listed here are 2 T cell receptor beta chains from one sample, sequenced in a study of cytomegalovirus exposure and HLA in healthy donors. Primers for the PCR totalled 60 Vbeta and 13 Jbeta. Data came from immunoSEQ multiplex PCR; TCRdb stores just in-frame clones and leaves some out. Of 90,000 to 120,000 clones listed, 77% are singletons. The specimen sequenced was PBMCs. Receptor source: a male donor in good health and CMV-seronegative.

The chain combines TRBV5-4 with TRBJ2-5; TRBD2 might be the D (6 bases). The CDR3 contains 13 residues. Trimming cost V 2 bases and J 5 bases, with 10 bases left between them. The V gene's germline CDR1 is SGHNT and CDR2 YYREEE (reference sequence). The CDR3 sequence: CASSFRRGETQYF. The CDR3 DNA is TGTGCCAGCAGCTTCCGACGGGGGGAGACCCAGTACTTC.

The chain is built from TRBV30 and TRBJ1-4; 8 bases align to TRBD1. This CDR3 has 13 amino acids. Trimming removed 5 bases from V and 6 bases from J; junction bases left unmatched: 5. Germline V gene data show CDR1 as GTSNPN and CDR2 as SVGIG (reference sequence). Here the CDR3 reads CAWGQGRYEKLFF. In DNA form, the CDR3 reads TGTGCCTGGGGACAGGGAAGGTATGAAAAACTGTTTTTT. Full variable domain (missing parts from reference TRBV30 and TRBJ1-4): SQTIHQWPATLVQPVGSPLSLECTVEGTSNPNLYWYRQAAGRGLQLLFYSVGIGQISSEVPQNLSASRPQDRQFILSSKKLLLSDSGFYLCAWGQGRYEKLFFGSGTQLSVL.